One and the same sample provided the 16 T cell receptor beta chains below, sequenced in a study of cytomegalovirus exposure and HLA in healthy donors. The PCR employed 60 Vbeta primers together with 13 Jbeta primers. This table comes from immunoSEQ multiplex PCR, and its TCRdb copy is limited to in-frame clones, with some not included. Here the sample spans some 220,000 clones, almost 85% being singletons. Sequenced input: PBMCs. All receptors come from a woman aged 35 to 49 in good health and CMV-seronegative.

The genes are TRBV5-1 and TRBJ1-2; perhaps TRBD1 as D (5 bases). Germline CDR1 reads SGHRS; CDR2 reads YFSETQ. The ends were cut back, 4 bases at V and 12 bases at J, with 19 bases in the middle. The CDR3 sequence is 13 residues long. The chain's CDR3 is CASSLFGHLADTF. CDR3 DNA: TGCGCCAGCAGCCTATTCGGACACTTAGCTGACACCTTC.

Only one count was recorded for this clone. The chain employs TRBV6-6 and TRBJ1-1; D unclear. Trimming left V 5 bases short and J 2 bases short, with 18 bases between. The germline CDR1 and CDR2 sequences are MNHNY and SVGAGI (reference sequence). CDR3 size: 16 residues. The CDR3 region has the DNA TGTGCCAGCAGTCAAACGCTACCCGGTCCAAACACTGAAGCTTTCTTT. Its protein is CASSQTLPGPNTEAFF.

V is TRBV28 and J is TRBJ1-2; D is uncertain. The CDR3 contains 14 residues. V was pared by 4 bases and J by 2 bases, with 11 bases between. Germline values: CDR1 MDHEN, CDR2 SYDVKM. Written as DNA, the CDR3 is TGTGCCAGCAGTTCCATAGACGGGAACTATGGCTACACCTTC. This sequence encodes CASSSIDGNYGYTF.

This chain uses TRBV29-1 with TRBJ2-5; 8 nucleotides agree with TRBD1. The end of the DNA aligns better with TRBJ2-7, so the J call may be wrong. This CDR3 comprises 13 residues. Germline V gene data show CDR1 as SQVTM and CDR2 as ANQGSEA. The CDR3 is CSAWDRRSYEQYF. DNA of the CDR3: TGCAGCGCTTGGGACAGGCGCTCCTACGAGCAGTACTTC.

This sequence joins TRBV29-1 and TRBJ2-7; 9 nucleotides match TRBD1. Germline V gene lookup returns CDR1 SQVTM and CDR2 ANQGSEA. With 8 bases clipped from V and 6 bases from J, the junction kept 11 bases outside the gene matches. The CDR3 totals 13 residues. Written as DNA, the CDR3 is TGCAGCTTCAGACAGGGGGGTAAAGGCGAGCAGTACTTC. This codes for CSFRQGGKGEQYF.

The V gene is TRBV19, the J gene TRBJ1-1, with 7 bases that match TRBD1. V trimming: 11 bases; J trimming: 1 base; junction bases outside the gene matches: 10. Germline V lookup: CDR1 LNHDA, CDR2 SQIVND (reference sequence). CDR3 length: 14 residues. CDR3 nucleotides: TGTGCCTCCAGACAGGGACTTCCGAACACTGAAGCTTTCTTT. Protein product: CASRQGLPNTEAFF. The whole variable domain, remainder taken from reference TRBV19 and TRBJ1-1, is DGGITQSPKYLFRKEGQNVTLSCEQNLNHDAMYWYRQDPGQGLRLIYYSQIVNDFQKGDIAEGYSVSREKKESFPLTVTSAQKNPTAFYLCASRQGLPNTEAFFGQGTRLTVV.

The chain has TRBV27 and TRBJ2-1; 11 bases are a match to TRBD2. V trimming: 2 bases; J trimming: 5 bases; junction bases outside the gene matches: 2. In germline, CDR1 is MNHEY, CDR2 SMNVEV (reference sequence). This CDR3 is 15 amino acids long. CDR3 nucleotides: TGTGCCAGCAGTTTAATGACTAGCGGGGACAATGAGCAGTTCTTC. It is translated as CASSLMTSGDNEQFF.

This chain links TRBV19 with TRBJ2-2; 7 bases are shared with TRBD2. The CDR3 is 16 residues long. CDR1 and CDR2 (germline): LNHDA, SQIVND (reference sequence). V lost 3 bases, J lost 1 base, and 5 bases stayed unmatched. The CDR3 loop is CASSMWASGNTGELFF. In DNA, the CDR3 is TGTGCCAGTAGTATGTGGGCTAGCGGGAACACCGGGGAGCTGTTTTTT.

The chain has TRBV13 and TRBJ2-2; D uncertain. Trimming pared 0 bases from V and 2 bases from J, leaving 10 bases between. CDR1 PRHDT and CDR2 FYEKMQ come from the germline V gene (reference sequence). This CDR3 spans 16 amino acids. CDR3 nucleotide sequence: TGTGCCAGCAGCTTAGGCCTCCGGGTTAACACCGGGGAGCTGTTTTTT. This translates into CASSLGLRVNTGELFF.

The chain uses TRBV7-3 and TRBJ2-6; the D gene is possibly TRBD1 (6 bases). V was trimmed by 0 bases and J by 3 bases, leaving 12 bases between them. CDR3 length: 17 amino acids. Germline V gives CDR1 SGHTA, CDR2 FQGTGA. CDR3 sequence: CASSLTFHRDGANVLTF. The CDR3 bases are TGTGCCAGCAGCTTAACGTTCCACAGGGATGGGGCCAACGTCCTGACTTTC.

This clone was found a few times. This chain uses TRBV28 with TRBJ1-4; 8 bases are a match to TRBD1. The CDR3 has 15 amino acids. The J segment lost 6 bases and the V segment lost 5 bases, leaving 8 bases of the junction unmatched. The germline gives CDR1 MDHEN, CDR2 SYDVKM. Here the CDR3 reads CASSPGQGLYEKLFF. The CDR3 nucleotides read TGTGCCAGCAGTCCAGGACAGGGCCTCTATGAAAAACTGTTTTTT.

This clone was counted a single time. The genes are TRBV27 and TRBJ1-6, with D perhaps matching TRBD1 (5 bases). The CDR3 covers 16 residues. Per the germline V gene, CDR1 is MNHEY and CDR2 is SMNVEV (reference sequence). Trimming took off 2 bases at V and 2 bases at J, with 10 bases between the two ends. The DNA of the CDR3 is TGTGCCAGCAGTTTAAATCAGGGAACCTATAATTCACCCCTCCACTTT. Its protein is CASSLNQGTYNSPLHF.

The chain is built from TRBV6-1 and TRBJ2-2, with TRBD2 identical over 14 bases. Germline assignment: CDR1 MNHNS and CDR2 SASEGT. The V segment lost 8 bases and the J segment 6 bases; nucleotides outside the gene matches: 5. CDR3 length: 15 amino acids. CDR3 nucleotide sequence: TGTGCCAGCTGGACTAGCGGGGGGCGGGCCGGGGAGCTGTTTTTT. Residues: CASWTSGGRAGELFF.

The chain is built from TRBV27 and TRBJ2-2, with D uncertain. The V end lost 6 bases, the J end lost 5 bases, and 10 bases lay between the germline ends. Germline CDR1 and CDR2: MNHEY and SMNVEV (reference sequence). The CDR3 covers 13 residues. The CDR3 DNA follows: TGTGCCAGCAGCCAATCCGGGACCGGGGAGCTGTTTTTT. It encodes CASSQSGTGELFF.

This clone was recorded a few times. CDR3 region: CASSLVGGGVLDEQFF. Here the CDR3 DNA reads TGTGCCAGCAGTTTAGTTGGCGGGGGGGTCTTGGATGAGCAGTTCTTC. The V call is TRBV27, the J call TRBJ2-1; 9 bases fit TRBD2. The germline CDR1 and CDR2 sequences are MNHEY and SMNVEV (reference sequence). The V gene end was trimmed by 2 bases and the J gene end by 8 bases; junction bases not matched to a gene: 10. There are 16 residues in the CDR3.

This chain joins TRBV7-2 and TRBJ1-2, with 9 bases fitting TRBD1. V was pared by 5 bases and J by 3 bases, with 10 bases of the junction left unmatched. This CDR3 region has 16 residues. The germline V gene has CDR1 SGHTA and CDR2 FQGNSA. The CDR3 bases are TGTGCCAGCAGCCCAGGGACAGGGCCCAAATACTATGGCTACACCTTC. It specifies CASSPGTGPKYYGYTF.